The 19 T cell receptor beta chains given below trace back to one sample, sequenced in a study of blood T cell repertoires in COVID-19. Method: immunoSEQ multiplex PCR; TCRdb's copy keeps in-frame clones and lacks some. This table holds more than 110,000 clones, over 75% found once. Sequenced: peripheral blood. These receptors were taken from a human donor in a cohort sampled during active COVID-19.

This clone was seen a handful of times. The chain is built from TRBV25-1 and TRBJ2-7; D is perhaps TRBD1 (7 bases). Deletions cut 4 bases from V and 0 bases from J, with 10 bases between. The CDR3 length is 14 residues. The germline V gene has CDR1 MGHDK and CDR2 SYGVNS. As DNA, the CDR3 is TGTGCCAGCAGTGTGCAGGGGGGCTCCTACGAGCAGTACTTC. This encodes CASSVQGGSYEQYF.

This clone appeared a few times. The genes are TRBV24-1 and TRBJ2-7; D call uncertain. CDR3 size: 10 residues. CDR1 KGHDR and CDR2 SFDVKD come from the germline V gene. Trimming took 9 bases from V and 6 from J, leaving 8 bases between them. As DNA, the CDR3 is TGTGCCACCCTACGCTGCGAGCAGTACGTC. Its protein is CATLRCEQYV.

This sequence joins TRBV10-3 and TRBJ1-1, with a weak D call TRBD1 (6 bases). The CDR3 has 13 residues. CDR1 is ENHRY and CDR2 is SYGVKD in the germline V gene. V dropped 8 bases and J dropped 4 bases, with 14 bases sitting between them. The CDR3 sequence: CAIGIPDSTEAFF. CDR3 nucleotides: TGTGCCATCGGAATCCCGGACAGCACTGAAGCTTTCTTT.

This clone was counted once. The V gene is TRBV7-9, the J gene TRBJ2-3; 12 bases align to TRBD2. The germline gives CDR1 SEHNR, CDR2 FQNEAQ (reference sequence). This CDR3 has 13 residues. With 10 bases clipped from V and 6 bases from J, the junction kept 5 bases outside the gene matches. The CDR3 sequence is CAKTSGRSDTQYF. The DNA of the CDR3 is TGTGCCAAGACTAGCGGGAGATCCGATACGCAGTATTTT.

The chain recombines TRBV6-2 or TRBV6-3 with TRBJ2-2; a weak D match, TRBD1 (5 bases). Looked up from germline, CDR1 is MNHEY and CDR2 is SVGEGT. V lost 6 bases and J lost 2, with 10 bases in between. CDR3 length equals 14 residues. The CDR3 reads CASSIDRNTGELFF. The DNA for the CDR3 is TGTGCCAGCAGCATCGACAGAAACACCGGGGAGCTGTTTTTT.

The V and J genes are TRBV5-1 and TRBJ2-3, with D perhaps TRBD1 (6 bases). CDR1 SGHRS and CDR2 YFSETQ come from the germline V gene. Trimming cost V 0 bases and J 0 bases, with 11 bases left between them. This CDR3 has 16 amino acids. The CDR3 nucleotides read TGCGCCAGCAGCTTGGATGGGGGCCCTAGCACAGATACGCAGTATTTT. Translation gives CASSLDGGPSTDTQYF.

V gene TRBV5-4 combines with J gene TRBJ2-1; TRBD2 aligns across 10 bases. CDR1 and CDR2 from the germline V gene are SGHNT and YYREEE (reference sequence). V lost 3 bases to trimming and J lost 5 bases; unmatched junction nucleotides: 5. This CDR3 comprises 15 residues. The CDR3 nucleotides read TGTGCCAGCAGCTGGGGACTAGCGTCCCACAATGAGCAGTTCTTC. Protein sequence: CASSWGLASHNEQFF.

The chain uses TRBV7-9 and TRBJ2-7, with TRBD2 as a possible D gene (6 bases). Between the trimmed V and J ends, which lost 3 bases and 9 bases, there was a span of 9 bases. This CDR3 spans 11 amino acids. The V gene's germline CDR1 is SEHNR and CDR2 FQNEAQ (reference sequence). The CDR3: CASSLEGSQYF. In DNA, the CDR3 is TGTGCCAGCAGCTTGGAGGGGTCGCAGTACTTC.

This clone was found once. This chain joins TRBV5-1 and TRBJ1-3; the D gene is possibly TRBD1 (5 bases). V dropped 4 bases and J dropped 15 bases, with 17 bases sitting between them. This CDR3 is built from 12 residues. Germline-derived CDR1 and CDR2 are SGHRS and YFSETQ. As DNA, the CDR3 is TGCGCCAGCAGCCCCCCGGGGGATGTAAAATATTTT. Its protein is CASSPPGDVKYF.

This chain joins TRBV9 and TRBJ2-1, with D possibly TRBD1 on 5 matching bases. Trimming removed 3 bases from V and 6 bases from J, with 13 bases in between. Looked up from germline, CDR1 is SGDLS and CDR2 is YYNGEE. The CDR3 runs to 14 residues. CDR3 sequence: CASSGRTQVNEQFF. The CDR3 region has the DNA TGTGCCAGCAGCGGACGGACACAGGTCAATGAGCAGTTCTTC.

The rearrangement links TRBV10-3 to TRBJ1-1, with 7 bases aligning to TRBD1. Germline assignment: CDR1 ENHRY and CDR2 SYGVKD. This CDR3 has 15 residues. V trimming: 10 bases; J trimming: 2 bases; junction bases outside the gene matches: 13. CDR3 loop: CATRGGRSGNTEAFF. The CDR3 DNA is TGTGCCACCAGGGGGGGGCGGTCAGGAAACACTGAAGCTTTCTTT.

In regard to this clone: This sample also contains other DNA sequences that code for the same CDR3. This chain uses TRBV5-4 with TRBJ2-1; 10 bases match TRBD2. The CDR3 length is 16 residues. CDR1 is SGHNT and CDR2 is YYREEE in the germline V gene (reference sequence). V lost 4 bases, J lost 4 bases, and 8 bases stayed unmatched. CDR3 bases: TGTGCCAGCAGCCCCGGCCTAGCGGGAGCTTACAATGAGCAGTTCTTC. Protein sequence: CASSPGLAGAYNEQFF.

The V and J genes are TRBV7-6 and TRBJ2-1; 12 nucleotides align to TRBD1. J was trimmed by 8 bases and V by 5 bases; bases with no gene match: 7. CDR3 size: 15 residues. Per the germline V gene, CDR1 is SGHVS and CDR2 is FNYEAQ. The CDR3 loop reads CASSQGTGGEDEQFF. The CDR3, as DNA: TGTGCCAGCAGCCAAGGGACAGGGGGCGAGGATGAGCAGTTCTTC.

J is TRBJ1-1 and V is TRBV5-4, with D tentatively TRBD1 (5 bases). CDR1 and CDR2 from the germline V gene are SGHNT and YYREEE (reference sequence). Trimming took off 4 bases at V and 0 bases at J, with 19 bases between the two ends. The CDR3 has 17 residues. As DNA, the CDR3 is TGTGCCAGCAGCCCAAAAAAGAGGGGAGGCATGAACACTGAAGCTTTCTTT. Encoded protein: CASSPKKRGGMNTEAFF.

V and J are TRBV12-3 or TRBV12-4 and TRBJ1-2, with D maybe TRBD1 (6 bases). V lost 3 bases to trimming and J lost 8 bases, with 10 bases between them. The CDR3 contains 12 residues. CDR3 sequence reads: CASSLGAHGYTF. The CDR3 coding sequence is TGTGCCAGCAGTTTGGGGGCTCACGGCTACACCTTC.

The chain employs TRBV19 and TRBJ1-5, with D possibly matching TRBD1 (6 bases). The CDR3 runs to 14 residues. V lost 4 bases to trimming and J lost 2 bases, with 9 bases between them. The V gene's germline CDR1 is LNHDA and CDR2 SQIVND (reference sequence). The CDR3 region is CASSTSGGNQPQHF. In DNA form, the CDR3 reads TGTGCCAGTAGTACCTCAGGGGGCAATCAGCCCCAGCATTTT. The full variable domain, in which reference TRBV19 and TRBJ1-5 provide the parts outside the CDR3, is DGGITQSPKYLFRKEGQNVTLSCEQNLNHDAMYWYRQDPGQGLRLIYYSQIVNDFQKGDIAEGYSVSREKKESFPLTVTSAQKNPTAFYLCASSTSGGNQPQHFGDGTRLSIL.

The chain combines TRBV18 with TRBJ1-1, with 10 bases identical to TRBD1. This CDR3 has 14 amino acids. Germline loops: CDR1 KGHSH, CDR2 LQKENI. The ends lost 3 bases at V and 3 bases at J; junction bases unmatched: 1. The CDR3 bases are TGTGCCAGCTCACCCGGGACAGGGGACACTGAAGCTTTCTTT. Its protein is CASSPGTGDTEAFF.

The chain uses TRBV4-3 and TRBJ2-3; 8 positions agree with TRBD1. The trim removed 4 bases at V and 6 bases at J, leaving 6 bases unmatched. Per germline, CDR1 LGHNA and CDR2 YSLEER. There are 14 residues in the CDR3. This CDR3 is CASSPRTGRDTQYF. CDR3 DNA sequence: TGCGCCAGCAGCCCTCGGACAGGGCGGGATACGCAGTATTTT.

The chain has TRBV18 and TRBJ1-2, with 9 bases that match TRBD1. From germline, CDR1 is KGHSH and CDR2 LQKENI. V was pared by 5 bases and J by 5 bases, with 9 bases of the junction left unmatched. CDR3 size: 15 residues. The CDR3 DNA reads TGTGCCAGCTCAACCCGGGACAGGGAGGGATATGGCTACACCTTC. Translation gives CASSTRDREGYGYTF.